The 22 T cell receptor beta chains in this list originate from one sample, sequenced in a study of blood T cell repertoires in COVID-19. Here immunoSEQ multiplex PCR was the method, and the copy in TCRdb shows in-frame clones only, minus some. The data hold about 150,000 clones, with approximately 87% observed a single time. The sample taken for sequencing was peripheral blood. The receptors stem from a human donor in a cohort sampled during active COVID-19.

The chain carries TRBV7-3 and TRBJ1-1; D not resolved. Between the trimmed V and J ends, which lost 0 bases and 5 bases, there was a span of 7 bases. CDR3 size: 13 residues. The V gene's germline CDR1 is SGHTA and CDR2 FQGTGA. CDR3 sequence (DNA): TGTGCCAGCAGCTTAACCCTGGAGACTGAAGCTTTCTTT. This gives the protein CASSLTLETEAFF.

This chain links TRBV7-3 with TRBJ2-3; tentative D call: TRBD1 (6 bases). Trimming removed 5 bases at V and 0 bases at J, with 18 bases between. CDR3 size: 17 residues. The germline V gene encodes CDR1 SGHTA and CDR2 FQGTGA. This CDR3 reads CASSITGTRLSTDTQYF. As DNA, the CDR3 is TGTGCCAGCAGCATTACAGGGACCCGACTTAGCACAGATACGCAGTATTTT. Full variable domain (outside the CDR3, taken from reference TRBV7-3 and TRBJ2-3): GAGVSQTPSNKVTEKGKYVELRCDPISGHTALYWYRQSLGQGPEFLIYFQGTGAADDSGLPNDRFFAVRPEGSVSTLKIQRTERGDSAVYLCASSITGTRLSTDTQYFGPGTRLTVL.

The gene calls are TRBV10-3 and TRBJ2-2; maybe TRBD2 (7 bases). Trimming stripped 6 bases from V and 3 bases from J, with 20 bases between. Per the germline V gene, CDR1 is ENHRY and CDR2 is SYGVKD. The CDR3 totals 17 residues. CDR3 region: CAISSSAGRGYTGELFF. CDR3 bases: TGTGCCATCAGCTCGTCAGCGGGGAGGGGGTACACCGGGGAGCTGTTTTTT.

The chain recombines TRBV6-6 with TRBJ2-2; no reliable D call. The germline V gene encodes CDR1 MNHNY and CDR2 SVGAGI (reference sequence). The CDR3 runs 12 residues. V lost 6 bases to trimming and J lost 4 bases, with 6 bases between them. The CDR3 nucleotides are TGTGCCAGCAGGGCACCCACCGGGGAGCTGTTTTTT. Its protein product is CASRAPTGELFF.

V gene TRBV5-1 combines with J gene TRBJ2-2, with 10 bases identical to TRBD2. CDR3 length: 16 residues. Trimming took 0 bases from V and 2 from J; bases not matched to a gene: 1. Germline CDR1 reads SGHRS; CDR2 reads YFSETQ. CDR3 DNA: TGCGCCAGCAGCTTGGGACTAGCGGGTAACACCGGGGAGCTGTTTTTT. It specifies CASSLGLAGNTGELFF.

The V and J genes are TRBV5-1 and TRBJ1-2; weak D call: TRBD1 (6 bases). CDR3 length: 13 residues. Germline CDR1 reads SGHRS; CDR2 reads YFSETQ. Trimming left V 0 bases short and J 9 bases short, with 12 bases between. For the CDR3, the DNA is TGCGCCAGCAGCTTGGTACAGGGTGGCAGCTACACCTTC. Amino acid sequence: CASSLVQGGSYTF.

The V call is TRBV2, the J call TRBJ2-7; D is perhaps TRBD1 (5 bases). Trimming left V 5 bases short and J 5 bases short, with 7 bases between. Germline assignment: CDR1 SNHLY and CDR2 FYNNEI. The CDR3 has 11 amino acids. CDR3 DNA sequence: TGTGCCAGCAGTTTCAGGGACGAGCAGTACGTC. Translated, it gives CASSFRDEQYV.

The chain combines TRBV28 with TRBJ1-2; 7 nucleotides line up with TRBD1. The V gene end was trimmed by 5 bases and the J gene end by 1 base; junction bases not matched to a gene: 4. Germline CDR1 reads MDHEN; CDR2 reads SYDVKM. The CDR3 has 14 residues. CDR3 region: CASSPTGYNYGYTF. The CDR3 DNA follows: TGTGCCAGCAGTCCGACAGGGTATAACTATGGCTACACCTTC.

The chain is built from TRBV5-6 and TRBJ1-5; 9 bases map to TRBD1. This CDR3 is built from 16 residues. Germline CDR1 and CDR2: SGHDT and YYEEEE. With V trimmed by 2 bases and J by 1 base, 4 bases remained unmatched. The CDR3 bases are TGTGCCAGCAGCTTCGGACAGGGGAAGAGCAATCAGCCCCAGCATTTT. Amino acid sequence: CASSFGQGKSNQPQHF.

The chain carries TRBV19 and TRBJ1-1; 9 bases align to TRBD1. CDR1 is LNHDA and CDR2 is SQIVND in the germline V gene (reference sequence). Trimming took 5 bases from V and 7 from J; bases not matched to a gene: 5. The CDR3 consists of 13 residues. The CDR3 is CASSRTGEREAFF. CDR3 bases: TGTGCCAGTAGTCGGACAGGGGAACGTGAAGCTTTCTTT.

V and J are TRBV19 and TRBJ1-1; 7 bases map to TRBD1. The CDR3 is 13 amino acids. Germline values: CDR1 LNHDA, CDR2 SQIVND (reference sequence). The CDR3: CAAGGQRNTEAFF. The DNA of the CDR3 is TGTGCAGCGGGGGGACAGAGGAACACTGAAGCTTTCTTT.

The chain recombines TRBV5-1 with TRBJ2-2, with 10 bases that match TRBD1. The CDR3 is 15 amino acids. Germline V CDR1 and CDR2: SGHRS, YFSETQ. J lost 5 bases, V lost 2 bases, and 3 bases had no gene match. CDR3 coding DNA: TGCGCCAGCAGCTTCCGACAGGGGGCGACCGGGGAGCTGTTTTTT. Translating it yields CASSFRQGATGELFF.

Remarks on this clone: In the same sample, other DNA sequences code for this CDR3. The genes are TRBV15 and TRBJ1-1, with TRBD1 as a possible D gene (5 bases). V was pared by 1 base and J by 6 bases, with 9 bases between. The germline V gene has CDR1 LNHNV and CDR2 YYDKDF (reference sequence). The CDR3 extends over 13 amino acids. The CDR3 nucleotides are TGTGCCACCAGCAGAGCGACGGGGGCTGAAGCTTTCTTT. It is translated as CATSRATGAEAFF.

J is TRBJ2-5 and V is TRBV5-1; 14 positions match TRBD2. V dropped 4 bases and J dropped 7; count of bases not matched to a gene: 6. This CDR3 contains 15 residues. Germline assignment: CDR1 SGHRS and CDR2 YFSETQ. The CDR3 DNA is TGCGCCAGCAGCCGAGAGGGACTAGCGGGGGTGACCCAGTACTTC. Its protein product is CASSREGLAGVTQYF.

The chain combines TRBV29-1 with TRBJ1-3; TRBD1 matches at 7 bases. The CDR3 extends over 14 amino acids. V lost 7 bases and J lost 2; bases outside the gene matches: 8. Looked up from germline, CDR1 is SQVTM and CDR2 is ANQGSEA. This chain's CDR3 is CSATGTEAGNTIYF. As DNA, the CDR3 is TGCAGCGCCACCGGGACAGAAGCTGGAAACACCATATATTTT. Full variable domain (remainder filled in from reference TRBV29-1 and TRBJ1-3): SAVISQKPSRDICQRGTSLTIQCQVDSQVTMMFWYRQQPGQSLTLIATANQGSEATYESGFVIDKFPISRPNLTFSTLTVSNMSPEDSSIYLCSATGTEAGNTIYFGEGSWLTVV.

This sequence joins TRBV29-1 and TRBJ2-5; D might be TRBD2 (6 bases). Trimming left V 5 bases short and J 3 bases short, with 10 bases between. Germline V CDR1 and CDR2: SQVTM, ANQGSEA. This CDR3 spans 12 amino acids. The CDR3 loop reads CSVFGGEETQYF. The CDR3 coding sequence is TGCAGCGTTTTCGGGGGAGAAGAGACCCAGTACTTC.

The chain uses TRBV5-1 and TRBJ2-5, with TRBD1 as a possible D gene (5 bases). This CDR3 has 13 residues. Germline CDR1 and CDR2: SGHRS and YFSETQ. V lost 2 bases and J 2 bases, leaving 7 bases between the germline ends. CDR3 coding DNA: TGCGCCAGCAGCTTAGGGGTTCAAGAGACCCAGTACTTC. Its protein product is CASSLGVQETQYF.

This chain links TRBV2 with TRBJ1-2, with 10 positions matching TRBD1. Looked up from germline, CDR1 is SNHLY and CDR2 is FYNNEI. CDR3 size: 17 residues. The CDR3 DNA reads TGTGCGATTAGGAGGGGACAGGGGTCCCTCCTCAACTATGGCTACACCTTC. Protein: CAIRRGQGSLLNYGYTF.

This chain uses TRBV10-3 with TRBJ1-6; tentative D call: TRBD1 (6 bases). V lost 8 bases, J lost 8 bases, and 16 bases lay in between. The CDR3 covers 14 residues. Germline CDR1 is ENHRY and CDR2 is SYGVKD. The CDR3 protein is CAIGASGADSPLHF. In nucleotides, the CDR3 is TGTGCCATCGGAGCTTCAGGGGCTGATTCACCCCTCCACTTT.

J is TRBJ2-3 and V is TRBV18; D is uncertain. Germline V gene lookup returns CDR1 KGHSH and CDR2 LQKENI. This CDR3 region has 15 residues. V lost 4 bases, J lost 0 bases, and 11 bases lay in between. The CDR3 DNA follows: TGTGCCAGCTCACTAGGAGACTCTAGCACAGATACGCAGTATTTT. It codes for CASSLGDSSTDTQYF.

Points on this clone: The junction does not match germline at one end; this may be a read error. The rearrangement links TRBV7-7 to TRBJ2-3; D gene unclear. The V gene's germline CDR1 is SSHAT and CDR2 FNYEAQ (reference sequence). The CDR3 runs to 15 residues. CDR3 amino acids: CASRAYHESTDTQYF. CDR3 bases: TGTGCTAGCAGAGCTTATCACGAAAGCACAGATACGCAGTATTTT. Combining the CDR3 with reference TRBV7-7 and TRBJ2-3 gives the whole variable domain GAGVSQSPRYKVTKRGQDVTLRCDPISSHATLYWYQQALGQGPEFLTYFNYEAQPDKSGLPSDRFSAERPEGSISTLTIQRTEQRDSAMYRCASRAYHESTDTQYFGPGTRLTVL.

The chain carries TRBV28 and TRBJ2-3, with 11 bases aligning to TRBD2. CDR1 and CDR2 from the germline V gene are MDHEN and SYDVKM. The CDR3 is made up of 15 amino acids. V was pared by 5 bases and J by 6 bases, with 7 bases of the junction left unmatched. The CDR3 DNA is TGTGCCAGCAGTCCGATGACTAGCGGGGACGATACGCAGTATTTT. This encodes CASSPMTSGDDTQYF.